A selection of T cell receptor beta chains follows, all from one sample in a study of T cell repertoires in cytomegalovirus infection. The antigens of these receptors remain unknown. Using its own MiXCR run on the reads, TCRdb lists one record per CDR3 protein. The sample includes 550,000 to 700,000 distinct CDR3 sequences, 40% seen only once; the top ten take roughly 50%. Sequencing was performed on cultured PBMCs, taken from culture after CMV antigen stimulation. These receptors were obtained from a human donor in good health (CMV status not recorded). Some clones in this sample may be carry-over from other donors' samples. Each CDR3 is given without its conserved first and last residue.

j_call | v_call | cdr3_aa
TRBJ1-1 | TRBV2 | ASSTSGGEAF
TRBJ2-7 | TRBV7-9 | ASSPRTGMVYEQY
TRBJ2-7 | TRBV6-2/TRBV6-3 | ASRDLSSYEQY
TRBJ2-2 | TRBV12-3/TRBV12-4 | ASTFQGANTGELF
TRBJ1-6 | TRBV7-8 | ASSLLQGHSPLH
TRBJ2-1 | TRBV28 | AIIQRTGVNEQF
TRBJ2-1 | TRBV20-1 | SARGLVNEQF
TRBJ2-5 | TRBV7-7 | ASSLYEGETQY
TRBJ2-5 | TRBV11-1 | ASSSAERAY
TRBJ2-1 | TRBV20-1 | SARDYQGGGEQF
TRBJ1-5 | TRBV24-1 | ATSDSGQGAKYSGPRAQH
TRBJ2-1 | TRBV14 | ASSNKGPDGGGPREQF
TRBJ1-2 | TRBV4-1 | ASSPDVPRTGLGYT
TRBJ2-7 | TRBV7-2 | ASSLSPRGTYEQY
TRBJ2-3 | TRBV7-2 | ASSARLGGQSDTQY
TRBJ2-1 | TRBV11-2 | ASSLGSSGGASEQF
TRBJ1-5 | TRBV4-1 | ASSQVASLSNQPQH
TRBJ2-1 | TRBV6-1 | ATSGFQSRNEQF
TRBJ1-5 | TRBV7-7 | ASSSEVGFNQPQH
TRBJ1-1 | TRBV25-1 | ASSIGAEAF
TRBJ2-5 | TRBV10-3 | AISAAGARGETQY
TRBJ1-2 | TRBV7-2 | ASSFAGLTGTVDGYT
TRBJ2-1 | TRBV7-2 | ASSPAGTQNEQF
TRBJ1-6 | TRBV7-2 | ASSLAPSPGYYNSPLH
TRBJ2-2 | TRBV4-2 | ASSTGNTGELF
TRBJ2-5 | TRBV24-1 | ATSGGPAGSETQY
TRBJ2-1 | TRBV2 | ASKKEAGNEQF
TRBJ1-2 | TRBV12-3/TRBV12-4 | ASRRTGGNYGYT
TRBJ2-1 | TRBV4-1 | ASSQGRVARDNEQF
TRBJ2-1 | TRBV7-2 | ASSLGSFDEQF
TRBJ2-1 | TRBV6-2/TRBV6-3 | ASSPSGGANEQF
TRBJ2-3 | TRBV11-2 | ASSLYGSVGDTQY
TRBJ1-2 | TRBV7-9 | ASSLSATDYGYT
TRBJ1-5 | TRBV30 | AWTPSGGQPQH
TRBJ1-6 | TRBV28 | ASSFGRHAESPLH
TRBJ2-3 | TRBV7-2 | ASSSSGWASPTDTQY
TRBJ2-2 | TRBV4-1 | ASSIESGVATGELF
TRBJ1-1 | TRBV11-2 | ASSTGTGRLTEAF
TRBJ2-1 | TRBV14 | ASSPTGTGVVNEQF
TRBJ2-7 | TRBV29-1 | SAWTGGYEQY
TRBJ2-5 | TRBV6-5 | AARGETQY
TRBJ1-2 | TRBV15 | ATSGRGQTRRGYT
TRBJ1-6 | TRBV19 | ASSPSGWRNSPLH
TRBJ1-2 | TRBV7-8 | ASSRHAGQGSGSNYGYT
TRBJ2-1 | TRBV6-2/TRBV6-3 | ASSPLTSGLSSYNEQF
TRBJ2-1 | TRBV27 | ASSSPTQSNNEQF
TRBJ2-1 | TRBV4-3 | ASSQAPSDEQF
TRBJ2-7 | TRBV7-8 | ASSFMGTAIYEQY
TRBJ1-5 | TRBV7-8 | ASSSTGTGLGQPQH
TRBJ1-2 | TRBV7-2 | ASSRQGVNYGYT
TRBJ2-5 | TRBV7-6 | ASSQRHGETQY
TRBJ2-1 | TRBV6-1 | ASSADSGGYNEQF
TRBJ2-1 | TRBV11-3 | ASSLGPMEQF